This TCR beta chain derives from a study of CD8+CD57+ T cells in acquired aplastic anemia. Flow cytometry had shown expanded CD8+CD57+ cells in the patients chosen for sequencing. No therapy was given to patients before blood sampling. Genomic DNA was employed as the template in profiling TCR beta VDJ and CDR3. MiXCR was run by TCRdb on the reads, yielding one entry per CDR3 protein. The repertoire has a few hundred thousand distinct CDR3 sequences, 50% to 65% of them found once; the top ten carry around 1.3%. General study results and limits: Statistical testing detected no significant gap in CD8+ Simpson's diversity between patients and controls.

As to this clonotype: The antigen is undetermined.

Germline CDR1 LNHNV, CDR2 YYDKDF (reference sequence). V was cut by 7 bases and J by 7 bases, with 20 bases left in between. The CDR3 loop spans 15 amino acids. What was sequenced was sorted CD4+, CD8+, or CD8+CD57+ T cells (not recorded which) from PBMCs. The chain couples TRBV15 to TRBJ2-1, with a possible D match to TRBD2 (6 bases). The sequence came from a human donor with aplastic anemia. The CDR3 nucleotides are TGTGCCACCAAAGGGATGTCGGGACTGGCAAATGAGCAGTTCTTC. This gives the protein CATKGMSGLANEQFF.